The present entry profiles one T cell receptor beta chain with its context. Its antigen specificity is not known. Nothing much larger sits one base from this clone, and base qualities are not available. Other nucleotide sequences in the sample specify the same CDR3. This entry comes from a study of shared clonotypes between healthy human individuals (dated by TCRdb to 2020 to 2021). For the wider study: The cohort included a few men and a couple of women between 18 and 49 years of age. For each donor, three plates each were used for CD4 naive and CD4 memory, two plates were used for CD8 naive, and one plate was used for CD8 memory. Blood TCR repertoires of about 5 healthy adults were deeply sequenced to estimate repertoire size and the extent of clonotype sharing between individuals. To increase sequencing depth and limit assay-specific biases, TCR repertoire library preparation and sequencing were carried out by different laboratories using diverse techniques. Each donor's leukapheresis produced roughly between roughly 0.85 and 9.5 billion PBMCs.

The donors were healthy, HIV-negative adults with no recently reported acute infections or vaccinations. Every donor was a Caucasian adult residing in Nashville, Tennessee, USA. CD4+ T cells were enriched through magnetic negative selection, after which naive cells were positively selected on CD45RA and the remaining negative fraction served as the memory subset. After blood collection by leukapheresis, PBMCs were isolated using Ficoll-Histopaque density gradient centrifugation and then cryopreserved in the vapor phase of liquid nitrogen. Analytical flow cytometry was used to check the purity and quantity of each magnetically sorted T cell population. From each sorted fraction, genomic DNA was isolated and quantified by UV absorbance on a Nanodrop 2000c. TCR CDR3 regions were amplified from genomic DNA by multiplex PCR using the deep immunoSEQ assay. Extracted genomic DNA from each cell subset was distributed evenly across all wells of several immunoSEQ 96-well plates, and each plate was treated as a replicate. Each replicate PCR for sorted subsets received roughly 200 ng genomic DNA, equal to about 30,000 T cell genomes. Purified libraries were quantified with a Qubit 3.0 fluorometer, sized on a Bioanalyzer 2100, and re-quantified with the KAPA Library Quantification kit. Every immunoSEQ 96-well plate was sequenced on a dedicated single-read 150-cycle Illumina NextSeq 550 flow cell. As for the authors' bioinformatics: Because the immunoSEQ output held only junctional sequences and lacked quality scores, the filtering could not match the filtering applied to full-length reads. To assign V/J genes and CDR3, sequences were annotated against IMGT germline references using PyIR, a Python wrapper for IgBLAST v1.9. Any read was removed if the V/J assignment was weak (E-value above 1e-6), the CDR3 was missing, or the read contained stop codons, out-of-frame junctions, or ambiguous translated residues. V3J clonotypes were defined as sequences sharing an identical inferred V gene, J gene, and CDR3 amino acid sequence. To compute the percentage overlap between repertoires, the number of shared unique clonotypes was divided by the size of the smaller repertoire. Repertoire richness was assessed with RTK rarefaction, the Chao1 estimator, and Recon v2.1 estimates of unobserved clonotypes. OLGA was used to compute generation probabilities for all TCRbeta clonotypes that the gDNA method yielded from a handful of donors. Not all clones reach the TCRdb copy of this immuneACCESS table, which keeps in-frame sequences only. Checked studies attribute under half of the gap to unresolved V genes and leave the rest unexplained. That table is the source of V, J and clone size, and D and trimming were worked out from the DNA. In all, the sample holds more than 150,000 clones, and 90% to 95% of those were seen once. In total, the top ten clones hold 0.067% of the sample.

A distance of 3 bases separates the germline ends of V and J, which lose 2 bases and 1 base respectively. The germline V gene (reference sequence) specifies SEHNR as CDR1 and FQNEAQ as CDR2. The CDR3 spans 13 residues, from the cysteine through the phenylalanine. This entry keeps only the CDR3 DNA: 39 bases, framed from base 1. Beyond this particular receptor, the publication reports: Sampling was restricted to blood, and TCR repertoires in tissue are likely to differ from TCR repertoires in blood. Incomplete sequencing was indicated by rarefaction of sorted-subset datasets, despite the large sequencing depth. Higher generation probabilities were observed for clonotypes shared by all four sorted-subset donors than for non-shared clonotypes. Because the study included a small number of donors, the genetic and exposure-history diversity represented was limited. Based on pairwise subsampling, the degree of clonotype sharing among donors was expected to be affected by sequencing depth. Across a handful of donors, around 5.4% of naive CD4, roughly 3.5% of naive CD8, about 2% of memory CD4, and approximately 0.4% of memory CD8 clonotypes were shared. Naive subsets generally had larger estimated clonotype richness than memory subsets did.

Sequenced: naive CD4+ T cells sorted from blood. The intended sense of this specimen's cell subset or site label: CD45RA+ positively selected. The rearrangement joined TRBV7-9 to TRBJ1-5; the D segment cannot be called with confidence. The receptor's source is a woman under 40 in good health. Here is the DNA: TGTGCCAGCAGCTTAACCAGCAATCAGCCCCAGCATTTT. The encoded protein is CASSLTSNQPQHF.